This is a list of T cell receptor beta chains from one sample in a study of tumour-infiltrating T cells in Burkitt lymphoma. Profiling relied on immunoSEQ multiplex PCR, and the TCRdb table lists in-frame clones only, not all of them. The sample includes 5,000 to 6,500 clones, about 15% of them seen just once. The sequenced material came from tumor tissue. These receptors were taken from a human donor with diffuse large B-cell lymphoma. Both conserved end residues are part of each CDR3. The D gene is left open where the match is weak. Only part of the rows carry a size: once, few, many, or a class if the clone is expanded.

D: NA
J: TRBJ1-1
size: NA
V: TRBV2
length: 14
CDR3: CASERAGVNTEAFF
DNA: TGTGCCAGTGAAAGGGCAGGGGTAAACACTGAAGCTTTCTTT

D: NA
J: TRBJ1-2
size: few
V: TRBV2
length: 15
CDR3: CASSEQAGFGYGYTF
DNA: TGTGCCAGCAGTGAACAGGCAGGGTTCGGCTATGGCTACACCTTC

D: NA
J: TRBJ2-2
size: few
V: TRBV19
length: 14
CDR3: CASSIRHNTGELFF
DNA: TGTGCCAGTAGTATAAGACACAACACCGGGGAGCTGTTTTTT

D: NA
J: TRBJ2-3
size: NA
V: TRBV28
length: 15
CDR3: CASSFSSGYTDTQYF
DNA: TGTGCCAGCAGTTTCAGCAGCGGCTACACAGATACGCAGTATTTT

D: TRBD1
J: TRBJ1-2
size: few
V: TRBV19
length: 16
CDR3: CASSSSPDRGLNGYTF
DNA: TGTGCCAGTAGTTCCTCGCCGGACAGGGGGCTGAACGGCTACACCTTC

D: TRBD2
J: TRBJ2-1
size: few
V: TRBV11-2
length: 15
CDR3: CASSLGLAGGLEQFF
DNA: TGTGCCAGCAGCTTGGGACTAGCGGGAGGCCTTGAGCAGTTCTTC

D: NA
J: TRBJ2-3
size: NA
V: TRBV30
length: 13
CDR3: CAWSWTVTDTQYF
DNA: TGTGCCTGGAGTTGGACGGTGACAGATACGCAGTATTTT

D: NA
J: TRBJ1-5
size: NA
V: TRBV10-3
length: 15
CDR3: CAISTTGYSNQPQHF
DNA: TGTGCCATCAGTACCACAGGGTATAGCAATCAGCCCCAGCATTTT

D: NA
J: TRBJ1-1
size: NA
V: TRBV28
length: 14
CDR3: CASSLPGANTEAFF
DNA: TGTGCCAGCAGTTTACCGGGGGCGAACACTGAAGCTTTCTTT

D: NA
J: TRBJ2-6
size: once
V: TRBV18
length: 16
CDR3: CASSPGFGLGANVLTF
DNA: TGTGCCAGCTCACCAGGTTTTGGGTTGGGGGCCAACGTCCTGACTTTC

D: NA
J: TRBJ2-1
size: few
V: TRBV18
length: 14
CDR3: CASSPGLDRGEQFF
DNA: TGTGCCAGCTCACCGGGACTCGATAGGGGTGAGCAGTTCTTC

D: NA
J: TRBJ1-1
size: NA
V: TRBV18
length: 13
CDR3: CASSPSEFTEAFF
DNA: TGTGCCAGCTCACCGTCAGAGTTCACTGAAGCTTTCTTT

D: TRBD2
J: TRBJ2-1
size: NA
V: TRBV11-3
length: 15
CDR3: CASSLGGGRFDEQFF
DNA: TGTGCCAGCAGCTTAGGTGGCGGGAGGTTCGATGAGCAGTTCTTC

D: TRBD2
J: TRBJ2-1
size: NA
V: TRBV7-9
length: 18
CDR3: CASSFPVAGPAPYNEQFF
DNA: TGTGCCAGCAGCTTTCCTGTAGCGGGCCCGGCCCCCTACAATGAGCAGTTCTTC

D: NA
J: TRBJ1-1
size: few
V: TRBV15
length: 15
CDR3: CATSWPGRLNTEAFF
DNA: TGTGCCACCAGCTGGCCGGGACGGTTGAACACTGAAGCTTTCTTT

D: TRBD1
J: TRBJ1-4
size: NA
V: TRBV29-1
length: 14
CDR3: CSVVGGAGGEKLFF
DNA: TGCAGCGTTGTGGGGGGGGCAGGGGGCGAAAAACTGTTTTTT

D: NA
J: TRBJ2-7
size: few
V: TRBV5-1
length: 16
CDR3: CASSPNQGWTLYEQYF
DNA: TGCGCCAGCAGCCCGAACCAGGGGTGGACCCTTTACGAGCAGTACTTC

D: TRBD1
J: TRBJ2-1
size: NA
V: TRBV6-5
length: 12
CDR3: CASGQGVNEQFF
DNA: TGTGCCAGCGGGCAGGGGGTAAATGAGCAGTTCTTC

D: NA
J: TRBJ2-7
size: NA
V: TRBV2
length: 14
CDR3: CASSEHRLSYEQYF
DNA: TGTGCCAGCAGTGAACATCGACTCTCCTACGAGCAGTACTTC

D: NA
J: TRBJ2-7
size: once
V: TRBV4-1
length: 18
CDR3: CASSQEPTHNLDSWGQYF
DNA: TGCGCCAGCAGCCAAGAACCCACCCATAACCTGGATTCCTGGGGGCAGTACTTC

D: NA
J: TRBJ1-3
size: NA
V: TRBV5-4
length: 15
CDR3: CASSLTGSSGNTIYF
DNA: TGTGCCAGCAGCCTAACAGGGTCCTCTGGAAACACCATATATTTT

D: TRBD1
J: TRBJ1-4
size: NA
V: TRBV28
length: 16
CDR3: CASSPALQGLREKLFF
DNA: TGTGCCAGCAGTCCCGCCCTACAGGGGTTGCGTGAAAAACTGTTTTTT

D: TRBD1
J: TRBJ2-7
size: few
V: TRBV7-9
length: 14
CDR3: CASSPTGAGYEQYF
DNA: TGTGCCAGCAGCCCTACAGGGGCCGGCTACGAGCAGTACTTC

D: TRBD1
J: TRBJ2-7
size: NA
V: TRBV5-1
length: 15
CDR3: CASSAGTGGVYEQYF
DNA: TGCGCCAGCAGCGCCGGGACAGGGGGTGTATACGAGCAGTACTTC

D: TRBD1
J: TRBJ1-5
size: NA
V: TRBV4-1
length: 15
CDR3: CASSENRGLRQPQHF
DNA: TGCGCCAGCAGCGAAAACAGGGGTCTAAGGCAGCCCCAGCATTTT

D: NA
J: TRBJ2-1
size: few
V: TRBV5-1
length: 15
CDR3: CASSLEARSSDEQFF
DNA: TGCGCCAGCAGCTTGGAAGCCAGGTCGAGCGATGAGCAGTTCTTC

D: NA
J: TRBJ1-1
size: NA
V: TRBV30
length: 11
CDR3: CAWSVSAEAFF
DNA: TGTGCCTGGAGTGTCAGCGCTGAAGCTTTCTTT

D: NA
J: TRBJ1-5
size: NA
V: TRBV4-1
length: 15
CDR3: CASSLEDSNNQPQHF
DNA: TGCGCCAGCAGCCTCGAGGACAGTAATAATCAGCCCCAGCATTTT

D: TRBD1
J: TRBJ2-3
size: NA
V: TRBV5-1
length: 20
CDR3: CASSGYRDRSALLRTDTQYF
DNA: TGCGCCAGCAGCGGATACCGGGACAGGTCCGCGCTCCTACGCACAGATACGCAGTATTTT

D: NA
J: TRBJ2-3
size: few
V: TRBV5-1
length: 15
CDR3: CASSLDGDPTDTQYF
DNA: TGCGCCAGCAGCTTGGATGGAGATCCAACAGATACGCAGTATTTT

D: NA
J: TRBJ1-1
size: NA
V: TRBV11-2
length: 14
CDR3: CASSARAVNTEAFF
DNA: TGTGCCAGCAGCGCCCGGGCCGTGAACACTGAAGCTTTCTTT

D: TRBD1
J: TRBJ1-1
size: NA
V: TRBV27
length: 15
CDR3: CASSLGQGANTEAFF
DNA: TGTGCCAGCAGTTTAGGACAGGGTGCCAACACTGAAGCTTTCTTT

D: NA
J: TRBJ1-3
size: few
V: TRBV28
length: 14
CDR3: CASSFSHSGNTIYF
DNA: TGTGCCAGCAGTTTTTCGCACTCTGGAAACACCATATATTTT

D: NA
J: TRBJ1-5
size: few
V: TRBV5-1
length: 15
CDR3: CASSLGQYSNQPQHF
DNA: TGCGCCAGCAGCTTGGGACAGTATAGCAATCAGCCCCAGCATTTT

D: TRBD2
J: TRBJ2-5
size: few
V: TRBV11-2
length: 16
CDR3: CASSLVALAGRETQYF
DNA: TGTGCCAGCAGCTTAGTGGCACTAGCGGGAAGGGAGACCCAGTACTTC

D: NA
J: TRBJ2-5
size: NA
V: TRBV5-1
length: 16
CDR3: CASSLDGQGGQETQYF
DNA: TGCGCCAGCAGCTTGGACGGGCAGGGAGGACAAGAGACCCAGTACTTC

D: TRBD2
J: TRBJ2-2
size: medium-sized
V: TRBV7-9
length: 18
CDR3: CASSSLGAGGPNTGELFF
DNA: TGTGCCAGCAGCTCCCTAGGAGCGGGAGGTCCTAACACCGGGGAGCTGTTTTTT

D: TRBD1
J: TRBJ1-5
size: NA
V: TRBV5-5
length: 15
CDR3: CASSLTETGSGPQHF
DNA: TGTGCCAGCAGCTTGACAGAGACAGGGAGCGGGCCCCAGCATTTT

D: NA
J: TRBJ2-7
size: NA
V: TRBV28
length: 10
CDR3: CASSYDTVYF
DNA: TGTGCCAGCAGTTATGACACAGTGTACTTC

D: TRBD1
J: TRBJ2-1
size: NA
V: TRBV10-1
length: 15
CDR3: CASSGRDRVDNEQFF
DNA: TGCGCCAGCAGTGGCCGGGACAGGGTTGACAATGAGCAGTTCTTC

D: NA
J: TRBJ2-7
size: few
V: TRBV7-9
length: 15
CDR3: CASSFGTFSSYEQYF
DNA: TGTGCCAGCAGCTTTGGGACTTTTAGCTCCTACGAGCAGTACTTC

D: NA
J: TRBJ2-5
size: few
V: TRBV9
length: 17
CDR3: CASSVGGGSQYGETQYF
DNA: TGTGCCAGCAGCGTAGGTGGGGGCAGTCAATATGGGGAGACCCAGTACTTC

D: NA
J: TRBJ2-1
size: NA
V: TRBV14
length: 15
CDR3: CASSQGHASYNEQFF
DNA: TGTGCCAGCAGCCAAGGGCACGCCTCCTACAATGAGCAGTTCTTC

D: TRBD1
J: TRBJ2-7
size: NA
V: TRBV29-1
length: 14
CDR3: CSVQSGTGSIEQYF
DNA: TGCAGCGTTCAATCCGGGACAGGGAGTATTGAGCAGTACTTC

D: NA
J: TRBJ2-5
size: few
V: TRBV5-4
length: 15
CDR3: CASSLEYSGRKTQYF
DNA: TGTGCCAGCAGCTTGGAGTACTCAGGCCGGAAGACCCAGTACTTC

D: NA
J: TRBJ2-2
size: NA
V: TRBV14
length: 13
CDR3: CASSQVNTGELFF
DNA: TGTGCCAGCAGCCAAGTGAACACCGGGGAGCTGTTTTTT

D: TRBD1
J: TRBJ2-5
size: NA
V: TRBV5-1
length: 16
CDR3: CASSPGTGGGKETQYF
DNA: TGCGCCAGCAGCCCGGGGACAGGAGGGGGGAAAGAGACCCAGTACTTC

D: NA
J: TRBJ2-1
size: NA
V: TRBV27
length: 12
CDR3: CASRSSYNEQFF
DNA: TGTGCCAGCAGGAGCTCCTACAATGAGCAGTTCTTC